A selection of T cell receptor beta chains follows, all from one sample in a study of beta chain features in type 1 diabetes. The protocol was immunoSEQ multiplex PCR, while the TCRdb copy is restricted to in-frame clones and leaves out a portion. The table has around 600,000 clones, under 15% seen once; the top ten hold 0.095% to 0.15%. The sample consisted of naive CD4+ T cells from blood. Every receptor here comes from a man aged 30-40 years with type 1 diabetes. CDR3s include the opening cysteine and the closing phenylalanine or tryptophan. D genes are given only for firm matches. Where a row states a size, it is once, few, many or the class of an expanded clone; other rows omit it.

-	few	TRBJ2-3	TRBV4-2	CASSQDWERTDTQYF	TGTGCCAGCAGCCAAGATTGGGAGCGCACAGATACGCAGTATTTT
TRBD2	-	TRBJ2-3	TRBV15	CATSRDLRGGHADTQYF	TGTGCCACCAGCAGAGATCTGCGGGGGGGCCATGCAGATACGCAGTATTTT
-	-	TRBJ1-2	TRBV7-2	CASSLDTGHGYTF	TGTGCCAGCAGCCTGGATACAGGGCACGGCTACACCTTC
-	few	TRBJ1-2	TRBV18	CASSPGQGDGYTF	TGTGCCAGCTCACCAGGGCAGGGAGATGGCTACACCTTC
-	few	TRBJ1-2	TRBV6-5	CASDGTYGYTF	TGTGCCAGCGACGGGACCTATGGCTACACCTTC
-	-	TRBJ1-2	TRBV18	CASSPRGYYGYTF	TGTGCCAGCTCACCCCGGGGTTACTATGGCTACACCTTC
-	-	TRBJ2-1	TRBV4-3	CASSQAPSQEQFF	TGCGCCAGCAGCCAAGCCCCTAGCCAAGAGCAGTTCTTC
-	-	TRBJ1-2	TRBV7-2	CASSLGSGGTTNYGYTF	TGTGCCAGCAGCTTAGGGTCAGGCGGCACCACTAACTATGGCTACACCTTC
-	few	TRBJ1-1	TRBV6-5	CASSYSRGNTEAFF	TGTGCCAGCAGTTACTCCAGGGGGAACACTGAAGCTTTCTTT
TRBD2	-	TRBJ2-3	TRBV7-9	CASSHTGAGEITDTQYF	TGTGCCAGCAGCCACACGGGCGCGGGGGAGATCACAGATACGCAGTATTTT
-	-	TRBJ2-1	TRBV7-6	CASSLSSSYNEQFF	TGTGCCAGCAGCTTAAGTTCCTCCTACAATGAGCAGTTCTTC
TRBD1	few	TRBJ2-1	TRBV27	CASSSRTGFRFEQFF	TGTGCCAGCAGTTCCCGGACAGGGTTTCGCTTTGAGCAGTTCTTC
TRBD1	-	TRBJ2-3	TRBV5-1	CASNGQGITDTQYF	TGCGCCAGCAACGGACAGGGTATCACAGATACGCAGTATTTT
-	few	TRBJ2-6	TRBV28	CASSFRVSGANVLTF	TGTGCCAGCAGTTTCCGAGTCTCTGGGGCCAACGTCCTGACTTTC
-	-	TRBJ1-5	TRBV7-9	CASGRGGQPQHF	TGTGCCAGCGGCAGGGGCGGCCAGCCCCAGCATTTT
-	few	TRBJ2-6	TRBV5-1	CASSLKKDDSGANVLTF	TGCGCCAGCAGCTTGAAAAAGGATGACTCTGGGGCCAACGTCCTGACTTTC
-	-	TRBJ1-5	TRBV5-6	CASSLWIRNQPQHF	TGTGCCAGCAGCTTGTGGATCAGGAATCAGCCCCAGCATTTT
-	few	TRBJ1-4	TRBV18	CASSPPLQGLANEKLFF	TGTGCCAGCTCACCACCGCTGCAGGGGCTAGCTAATGAAAAACTGTTTTTT
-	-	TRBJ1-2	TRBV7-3	CASSPRTGDGYTF	TGTGCCAGCAGCCCCAGGACTGGGGATGGCTACACCTTC
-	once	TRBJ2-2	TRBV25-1	CASKSQVDTGELFF	TGTGCCAGCAAGTCCCAGGTAGACACCGGGGAGCTGTTTTTT
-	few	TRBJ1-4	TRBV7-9	CASSLAGNTNEKLFF	TGTGCCAGCAGCTTAGCCGGAAACACTAATGAAAAACTGTTTTTT
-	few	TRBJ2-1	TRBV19	CASSIGAVGYNEQFF	TGTGCCAGTAGTATAGGGGCGGTCGGCTACAATGAGCAGTTCTTC
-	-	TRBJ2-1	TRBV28	CASSSGAQGVNEQFF	TGTGCCAGCAGCAGCGGGGCCCAGGGGGTCAATGAGCAGTTCTTC
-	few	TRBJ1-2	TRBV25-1	CASSEGKGSYTF	TGTGCCAGCAGTGAAGGGAAAGGGAGCTACACCTTC
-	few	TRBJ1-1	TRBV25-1	CASSLGGMGNTEAFF	TGTGCCAGCAGTTTAGGAGGAATGGGGAACACTGAAGCTTTCTTT
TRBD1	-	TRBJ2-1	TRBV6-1	CASSVSDRRSYNEQFF	TGTGCCAGCAGTGTTTCGGACAGGAGGTCCTACAATGAGCAGTTCTTC